This TCR beta chain was profiled in a study of cytomegalovirus exposure and HLA in healthy donors (dated by TCRdb to the late 2010s). For the wider study: In an earlier analysis of 587 of the donors, around 290 Gb of sequence data and about 110 million unique TCR beta sequences from about 179 million T cells were reported. On average, roughly 200,000 unique TCR beta nucleotide sequences were sequenced per donor among 398 genotyped donors of the cohort, with roughly 18% of those sequences being non-productive. Roughly 5 DR-DQ haplotypes were treated as single units for association and clustering because of strong linkage in the cohort. High-throughput TCR immunosequencing, statistical association of individual TCRs with disease status, and machine learning were combined to predict cytomegalovirus infection status. Rather than drawing on any new phenotypic data, the later analysis identified candidate immune exposures from TCR beta sequences and the way those sequences occurred across donors. In addition to the first cohort of 500 to 850 subjects, a separate validation cohort of over 90 different subjects was used. The genetic ancestry cluster associated with self-reported Caucasian donors included around 76% of the approximately 400 genotyped donors. An early release covering over 500 HLA-typed donors comprised roughly 300 gigabases of sequencing data and 85 million to 100 million unique TCR sequences. Donor age, sex, ethnicity and CMV serostatus were compiled together with the repertoire data. Class I and class II HLA loci were covered by the typing at four-digit resolution. To study patterns of TCR occurrence, a later analysis re-analyzed previously published TCR beta repertoires from around 670 donors and added high-resolution HLA genotyping. The study aimed to test whether cataloging public T cell receptors could reveal signatures of past pathogen exposure. The study used immunosequencing to profile the T cell repertoires of more than 650 subjects and linked those repertoires to cytomegalovirus serostatus. Typing coverage differed by locus: A, B, C, DRB1 and DQB1 were typed in roughly 620-630 donors, DQA1 in 522, DPA1 in over 600, and DPB1 in 400 to 490. To decide whether each TCR beta V gene segment behaved as functional or pseudogenic, an earlier analysis of some 600 of the donors relied on high-throughput TCR beta sequencing. Genome-wide SNP genotypes for about three fifths of the roughly 700 donors were used in a later genetic analysis, which treated that subset as a discovery cohort. All discovery cohort repertoires had been generated on a single sequencing platform.

Results the study describes overall, beyond this receptor: In an earlier analysis of some 640 of the donors, most TCR beta V segments were observed in productive rearrangements about 87% or about 30% of the time, broadly matching IMGT annotations. A later analysis found that most CMV-associated TCR beta chains appeared HLA-restricted, with HLA associations seemingly driven largely by CMV exposure. A later genetic analysis associated a missense DCLRE1C variant with V-gene and J-gene trimming of TCR beta chains, and an independent cohort replicated the association. A further reported finding was that TCR beta sequences accurately predicted the HLA-A and HLA-B alleles for most subjects in the first cohort. Compared with equally common non-associated chains, HLA-associated TCR beta chains in a later analysis were more clonally expanded and had lower generation probabilities. Most TCR sequences were seen in very few donors, while some public TCRs were found in many individuals. Some IMGT-functional V segments, including TRBV6-2 and TRBV6-3, could not be distinguished by the 87-base-pair reads and were therefore excluded. Specific HLA alleles were associated with 15,000 to 20,000 TCR beta sequences at a false discovery rate of 0.05 in a later analysis. In both the original and validation cohorts, the classifier was reported to diagnose cytomegalovirus status with high specificity and sensitivity. In a later analysis, the rate of TCR association differed among HLA loci, with DRB1 alleles having the most associated TCRs and HLA-C alleles having the fewest. Compared with the approximately 670-donor mean, donors in an Asian-associated ancestry cluster had fewer N-insertions in productive TCRs, according to a later genetic analysis. In vitro tests confirmed that a few of the cytomegalovirus-associated TCR beta chains recognize cytomegalovirus antigens. Because HLA typing was unavailable for some donors at each locus, only the typed subset was used in association tests. Immune exposure information for the cohort was limited to CMV serostatus. Assigning TCR associations to individual alleles was difficult when HLA alleles, especially DR and DQ, strongly co-occurred. Several of the top co-occurrence clusters appeared to be linked to parvovirus B19, influenza, CMV and Epstein-Barr virus, according to a later analysis. It was suggested by the authors that the approach could potentially be generalized to other disease states and immunological phenotypes. The earlier analysis of about 600 of the donors excluded roughly 17 rarely observed V segments, including chromosome 9 orphons, because counts were too low. A cluster of highly shared sequence variants was judged likely to be a technical artifact of the sequencing pipeline. Linkage disequilibrium might explain the correlated functional status among segregating V segments, but an unknown experimental factor could not be ruled out. The presence/absence analyses assumed that sequencing depth was roughly uniform across donors, and that assumption may not be true. In the study, about 150 TCR beta chains were listed as associated with cytomegalovirus. In this cohort, only TCR beta chains were sequenced, and detectable features were limited by the absence of alpha or paired-chain data.

The cohort was made up of about 610 healthy bone marrow donors. At the time of sampling, every cohort member was nominally healthy, though immune exposures that went unrecorded were likely present. The donor was CMV seronegative and belonged to the group of 352 seronegative cohort members. A peripheral blood sample was provided by each donor, and peripheral blood mononuclear cells were used for TCR beta sequencing. Genomic DNA extraction from the blood cell samples was performed with the Qiagen DNeasy Blood Extraction Kit. CDR1 and CDR2, looked up from the germline V gene (reference sequence), are MNHNY and SVGAGI. Measured from the cysteine to the phenylalanine, the CDR3 is 14 residues long. The kept DNA is CDR3 alone, 42 bases in frame from the first base. Germline trimming amounts to 5 bases on V and 4 bases on J, with 3 as the count of junction bases outside the gene matches. Libraries were prepared through the immunoSEQ multiplex PCR assay. The multiplex PCR relied on a mix of 60 forward primers for TCR Vbeta segments and 13 reverse primers for TCR Jbeta segments. The CDR3 region of rearranged TCR beta genes was amplified from genomic DNA by a multiplex PCR assay. The Illumina HiSeq System was used to sequence the amplified TCR beta libraries as 87-base-pair reads. As for the authors' bioinformatics: A later analysis counted tens of millions of unique TCR beta chains across the 666 repertoires, and roughly 11 million of these chains were shared by at least two donors. A nearest-neighbor algorithm error-corrected the raw reads and collapsed the reads into unique sequences, merging closely related sequences to remove PCR and sequencing errors. To assign V, D and J gene segments, CDR3 sequences were aligned to IMGT reference sequences. For a sequence to be retained, a match of at least six nucleotides to both a V gene segment and a J gene segment was required. A rearrangement was called productive if the CDR3 had no stop codons and remained in frame with V and J, and every other rearrangement was called non-productive. CDR3 was defined according to IMGT convention as the region running from the second conserved V-encoded cysteine to the conserved J-encoded phenylalanine. Sequences without an unambiguous match to a single V gene segment were excluded from the earlier analysis of about 600 of the donors. In an earlier analysis of 450 to 750 of the donors, a V segment was called functional when productive rearrangements were above 56.7%, and segregating when the standard deviation between donors exceeded 5%. A statistical classification framework was developed to diagnose cytomegalovirus status using the catalog of TCR beta chain sequences. In a later analysis, TCR nucleotide sequences were compared against IMGT/GENE-DB human TR gene sequences so that V and J genes could be assigned. In a later analysis, CDR3 sequences and most-parsimonious VDJ recombination scenarios were assigned using the TCRdist pipeline. A later analysis defined each TCR beta chain by its CDR3 amino acid sequence plus V-gene family, and excluded reads lacking a unique V-gene family. A later analysis removed several hundred highly shared, low-generation-probability nucleotide sequences to deal with suspected cross-contamination and a sequencing artifact. In a later analysis, a clonal expansion index was calculated for each public chain from normalized within-repertoire ranks of inferred template counts. In a later analysis, generation probabilities were computed using a VDJ recombination model fitted to out-of-frame rearrangements, and the results were checked against IGoR. Hypergeometric tests were used in a later analysis to score TCR-TCR, TCR-HLA and TCR-CMV co-occurrence, with a repertoire-size bias correction applied to the TCR pairs. To estimate false discovery rates, a later analysis permuted the HLA or CMV assignments 20 times. In a later analysis, co-occurring TCRs were grouped using DBSCAN, with TCRdist sequence similarity added in when clustering inside HLA-allele-positive subsets. Co-occurrence clustering excluded repertoires with fewer than 30,000 or more than 120,000 public chains, plus five with anomalous nucleotide sharing. TCRdb obtained this table from immuneACCESS and retained in-frame rearrangements with V and J assigned. These tables miss some clones; where compared with another copy, unresolved V genes account for less than half of the shortfall, and the remainder is unexplained. The V and J calls and clone size are taken from that table; D and trimming were inferred from the DNA. This sample holds 150,000 to 200,000 clones; roughly 80% were observed only once. The leading ten clones occupy 4.5% to 5.5% of the sample.

This clone was seen more than once but under ten times. This receptor's antigen is unknown. Qualities for individual bases were not recorded, and no much larger clone is one base off. This TCR was sampled from a man younger than 30 in good health and CMV-seronegative. The specimen sequenced was PBMCs. This chain joins TRBV6-6 to TRBJ1-3, with TRBD1 identical over 9 junction bases. The CDR3 loop reads CASSRGQGGNTIYF. The DNA reads TGTGCCAGCAGTAGGGGACAGGGAGGAAACACCATATATTTT.